This TCR beta chain derives from a study of CD8+ T cells in alopecia areata. It was cDNA, reverse transcribed from extracted RNA, that served as the sequencing template. Some clones are missing from TCRdb's copy, which holds only in-frame ones; the method was immunoSEQ multiplex PCR. The sample records around 160,000 clones, around 86% being singletons. Germline lookup yields CDR1 SNHLY and CDR2 FYNNEI. The ends lost 6 bases at V and 3 bases at J; junction bases unmatched: 9. There are 16 residues in the CDR3. This clonotype was sampled from a human donor with alopecia areata. This specimen consisted of CD8+ T cells sorted from blood, obtained at week 0. The chain uses TRBV2 and TRBJ2-1; 9 bases line up with TRBD2. In DNA form, the CDR3 reads TGTGCCAGCAGCCATATAGCGGGAGCGGTCTACAATGAGCAGTTCTTC. Translating it yields CASSHIAGAVYNEQFF.